The rows below give T cell receptor beta chains drawn from one sample of a study of technical replicates of blood from a few donors. Using immunoSEQ multiplex PCR, the repertoire was profiled, and TCRdb retains in-frame clones only, with some absent. Seen here are some 17,000 clones, roughly 84% observed once, and the top ten hold over 9.5%. The material sequenced was PBMCs. The source is a human donor in good health. Each CDR3 is given with its conserved first and last residue. D genes are given only for firm matches. The size entry is marked missing in some rows and otherwise reads once, few, many or a size class.

V	size	J	D	CDR3	DNA
TRBV27	NA	TRBJ2-5	TRBD2	CASSLGLAYETQYF	TGTGCCAGCAGTTTAGGACTAGCTTACGAGACCCAGTACTTC
TRBV28	NA	TRBJ2-1	TRBD1	CASSTPGTGYNEQFF	TGTGCCAGCAGTACCCCCGGGACAGGATATAATGAGCAGTTCTTC
TRBV2	few	TRBJ1-1	NA	CASREGSEAFF	TGTGCCAGCCGAGAGGGCTCTGAAGCTTTCTTT
TRBV19	NA	TRBJ2-2	NA	CASSSYRDFTGELFF	TGTGCCAGTAGTTCATACCGGGACTTCACCGGGGAGCTGTTTTTT
TRBV15	NA	TRBJ2-2	TRBD2	CATSRDSSGSWELFF	TGTGCCACCAGCAGAGATAGTAGCGGGAGCTGGGAGCTGTTTTTT
TRBV5-1	NA	TRBJ2-7	NA	CASSPPVAMSSYEQYF	TGCGCCAGCAGCCCACCAGTAGCGATGAGCTCCTACGAGCAGTACTTC
TRBV27	NA	TRBJ1-1	NA	CASSTQGLNTEAFF	TGTGCCAGCAGTACACAGGGCCTGAACACTGAAGCTTTCTTT
TRBV19	NA	TRBJ1-1	TRBD1	CASTIMDRGREANTEAFF	TGTGCCAGTACCATCATGGACAGGGGCCGTGAGGCGAACACTGAAGCTTTCTTT
TRBV28	NA	TRBJ2-1	TRBD2	CASSFWEGRSYNEQFF	TGTGCCAGCAGTTTTTGGGAGGGCCGTTCCTACAATGAGCAGTTCTTC
TRBV27	NA	TRBJ1-2	TRBD1	CASSFGAGGVDGYTF	TGTGCCAGCAGCTTTGGGGCAGGGGGCGTCGATGGCTACACCTTC
TRBV7-3	NA	TRBJ2-3	NA	CASSPSGDTQYF	TGTGCCAGCAGCCCCTCGGGAGATACGCAGTATTTT
TRBV5-1	NA	TRBJ2-2	NA	CASRQGVWNTGELFF	TGCGCCAGCAGGCAGGGCGTTTGGAACACCGGGGAGCTGTTTTTT
TRBV11-1	NA	TRBJ2-3	TRBD2	CASSPRLAGEADTQYF	TGTGCCAGCAGCCCCAGACTAGCGGGAGAGGCAGATACGCAGTATTTT
TRBV6-5	NA	TRBJ1-5	NA	CASSSDSQRYQPQHF	TGTGCCAGCAGCTCTGACAGCCAAAGGTATCAGCCCCAGCATTTT
TRBV7-2	NA	TRBJ2-1	NA	CASSLAGSANEQFF	TGTGCCAGCAGCTTAGCGGGTAGCGCCAATGAGCAGTTCTTC
TRBV5-1	NA	TRBJ2-6	TRBD1	CASSFTGQGASGANVLTF	TGCGCCAGCAGCTTTACAGGACAGGGGGCGTCTGGGGCCAACGTCCTGACTTTC
TRBV28	NA	TRBJ2-1	TRBD2	CASAYLGLADHNEQFF	TGTGCCAGCGCGTACCTGGGACTAGCGGATCACAATGAGCAGTTCTTC